A selection of T cell receptor beta chains follows, all from one sample in a study of shared clonotypes between healthy human individuals. TCRdb's table, derived via immunoSEQ multiplex PCR, lists solely in-frame clones and lacks some. The sample includes 1.4 million to 1.5 million clones, roughly 96% of them seen just once. The sample consisted of naive CD4+ T cells sorted from blood. These TCRs come from a man aged 30 to 39 in good health. The CDR3 runs from the conserved cysteine through the conserved F or W. D genes are given only for firm matches. A clone size is listed for some rows: how often the clone was seen (once, few, many), or a class if it is expanded.

clone size: .
V gene: TRBV10-3
D gene: .
J gene: TRBJ2-7
CDR3 length: 13
CDR3 protein: CAITTGRSYEQYF
CDR3 DNA: TGTGCCATCACCACAGGGAGGTCGTACGAGCAGTACTTC

clone size: once
V gene: TRBV5-1
D gene: TRBD2
J gene: TRBJ2-1
CDR3 length: 15
CDR3 protein: CASSSAGESYNEQFF
CDR3 DNA: TGCGCCAGCAGCTCAGCGGGAGAGTCCTACAATGAGCAGTTCTTC

clone size: .
V gene: TRBV10-3
D gene: TRBD1
J gene: TRBJ2-1
CDR3 length: 15
CDR3 protein: CATQSRDRGLYEQFF
CDR3 DNA: TGTGCCACTCAATCCCGGGACAGGGGGCTGTATGAGCAGTTCTTC

clone size: .
V gene: TRBV19
D gene: TRBD2
J gene: TRBJ2-3
CDR3 length: 17
CDR3 protein: CASSKGLAAPHTDTQYF
CDR3 DNA: TGTGCCAGTAGTAAGGGACTAGCGGCGCCCCACACAGATACGCAGTATTTT

clone size: .
V gene: TRBV9
D gene: .
J gene: TRBJ2-2
CDR3 length: 15
CDR3 protein: CASSISGTGTGELFF
CDR3 DNA: TGTGCCAGCAGTATTAGCGGGACAGGCACCGGGGAGCTGTTTTTT

clone size: .
V gene: TRBV6-1
D gene: TRBD2
J gene: TRBJ2-4
CDR3 length: 18
CDR3 protein: CASSGSVAGGFTGNIQYF
CDR3 DNA: TGTGCCAGCAGTGGATCGGTAGCGGGAGGGTTTACGGGAAACATTCAGTACTTC

clone size: .
V gene: TRBV30
D gene: .
J gene: TRBJ1-4
CDR3 length: 11
CDR3 protein: CAWSVLEKLFF
CDR3 DNA: TGTGCCTGGAGTGTACTAGAAAAACTGTTTTTT

clone size: .
V gene: TRBV5-6
D gene: .
J gene: TRBJ2-4
CDR3 length: 16
CDR3 protein: CASSLVSSLAKNIQYF
CDR3 DNA: TGTGCCAGCAGCTTGGTATCGTCACTAGCCAAAAACATTCAGTACTTC

clone size: once
V gene: TRBV7-2
D gene: TRBD1
J gene: TRBJ2-7
CDR3 length: 15
CDR3 protein: CASSSNRGYHYEQYF
CDR3 DNA: TGTGCCAGCAGCTCCAACAGGGGTTACCACTACGAGCAGTACTTC

clone size: .
V gene: TRBV14
D gene: TRBD2
J gene: TRBJ2-1
CDR3 length: 15
CDR3 protein: CASSQETSGRAIKFF
CDR3 DNA: TGTGCCAGCAGCCAAGAGACTAGCGGGAGGGCCATAAAGTTCTTC

clone size: .
V gene: TRBV28
D gene: TRBD2
J gene: TRBJ2-7
CDR3 length: 15
CDR3 protein: CASSPPGLAYHEQYF
CDR3 DNA: TGTGCCAGCAGTCCCCCGGGACTAGCGTACCACGAGCAGTACTTC

clone size: .
V gene: TRBV4-3
D gene: .
J gene: TRBJ2-5
CDR3 length: 13
CDR3 protein: CASSQDRSGSQYF
CDR3 DNA: TGCGCCAGCAGCCAAGATCGGTCAGGGTCCCAGTACTTC

clone size: .
V gene: TRBV5-1
D gene: .
J gene: TRBJ2-7
CDR3 length: 14
CDR3 protein: CASSIGQLPYEQYF
CDR3 DNA: TGCGCCAGCAGCATAGGACAGCTCCCCTACGAGCAGTACTTC

clone size: once
V gene: TRBV5-1
D gene: TRBD2
J gene: TRBJ2-7
CDR3 length: 16
CDR3 protein: CASSKGLAGQIYEQYF
CDR3 DNA: TGCGCCAGCAGCAAAGGACTAGCGGGGCAAATCTACGAGCAGTACTTC

clone size: .
V gene: TRBV2
D gene: .
J gene: TRBJ1-5
CDR3 length: 14
CDR3 protein: CASSVQGPNQPQHF
CDR3 DNA: TGTGCCAGCAGTGTTCAGGGGCCCAATCAGCCCCAGCATTTT

clone size: .
V gene: TRBV12-5
D gene: .
J gene: TRBJ1-2
CDR3 length: 17
CDR3 protein: CASGLGTPDLPNYGYTF
CDR3 DNA: TGTGCTAGTGGTCTCGGGACACCGGATCTCCCTAACTATGGCTACACCTTC